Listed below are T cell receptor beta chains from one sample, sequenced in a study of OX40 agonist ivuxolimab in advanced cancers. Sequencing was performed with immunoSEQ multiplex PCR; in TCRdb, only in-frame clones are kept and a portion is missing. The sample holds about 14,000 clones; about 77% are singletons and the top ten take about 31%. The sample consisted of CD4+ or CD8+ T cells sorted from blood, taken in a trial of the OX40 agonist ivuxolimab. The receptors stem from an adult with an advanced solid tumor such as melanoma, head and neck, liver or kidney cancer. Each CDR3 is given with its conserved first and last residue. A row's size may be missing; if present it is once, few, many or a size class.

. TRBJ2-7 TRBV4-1 CASSQRQGVYEQYF
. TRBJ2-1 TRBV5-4 CASSLSGGGNEQFF
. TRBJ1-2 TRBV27 CASSLVQGDYGYTF
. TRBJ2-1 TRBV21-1 CASSLQASGDNEQFF
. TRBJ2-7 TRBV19 CASSLTGTGGYEQYF
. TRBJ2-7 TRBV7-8 CASSWGSGSAGNEQYF
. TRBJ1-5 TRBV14 CASSQTGYNQPQHF
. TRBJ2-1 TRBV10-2 CASSTMGEGRHEQFF
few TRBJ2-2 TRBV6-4 CASSDSASRPGELFF
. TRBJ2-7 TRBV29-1 CSARQGRYEQYF
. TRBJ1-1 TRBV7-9 CASSLAAFGGTEAFF
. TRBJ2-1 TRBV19 CASSKTGTAYNEQFF
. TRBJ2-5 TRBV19 CASSMGAGGSQETQYF
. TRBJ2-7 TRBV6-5 CASSYSIYEQYF
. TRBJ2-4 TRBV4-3 CASSQGEREGNNIQYF
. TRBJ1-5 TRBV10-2 CATRGQGNANQPQHF
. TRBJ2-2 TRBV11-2 CASSFGIGVGELFF
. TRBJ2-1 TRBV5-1 CARRGQRGSNEQFF
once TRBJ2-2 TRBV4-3 CASSQAGKAGELFF
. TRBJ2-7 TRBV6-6 CASSYSGSEQYF
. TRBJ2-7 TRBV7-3 CASSPWLGYEQYF
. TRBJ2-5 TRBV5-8 CASSPLWGPETQYF
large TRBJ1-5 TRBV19 CASSIEEIEQPQHF
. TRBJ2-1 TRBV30 CAWSFGDLSGNSDEQFF